This TCR beta chain was identified during a study of cytomegalovirus exposure and HLA in healthy donors. Whole-study results and caveats: A later analysis reportedly identified an Asian-associated ancestry cluster as carrying fewer N-insertions than the approximately 670-donor mean. Across donors, sequencing depth was assumed by presence/absence analyses to be roughly uniform.

The PCR made use of 60 Vbeta and 13 Jbeta primers. Profiled with immunoSEQ multiplex PCR; TCRdb holds only in-frame clones, not every one. The sample shows over 110,000 clones, 73% of them seen only once. Germline V gives CDR1 MGHRA, CDR2 YSYEKL. V lost 4 bases and J 0 bases, leaving 9 bases between the germline ends. This CDR3 is built from 15 residues. A word on this clone: No antigen is known for it.

The sequence came from a woman between 40 and 50 years old in good health and CMV-seronegative. The J gene is TRBJ1-4, the V gene TRBV4-1; possible D gene TRBD1, 5 bases. The sample comprised PBMCs. CDR3 in amino acids: CASSLGPATNEKLFF. The CDR3 DNA follows: TGCGCCAGCAGCCTGGGGCCTGCAACTAATGAAAAACTGTTTTTT.